The 12 T cell receptor beta chains presented below share a single source sample, sequenced in a study of T cells in Graves' hyperthyroidism and ophthalmopathy. Using RNA transcripts as the source, TCR beta CDR3 regions were amplified. An initial round of RT-PCR targeting the TCR CDR3 relied on the HTBI primer set. TCRdb re-called the multiplex PCR reads with MiXCR, one entry per CDR3 protein. The sample includes around 600,000 distinct CDR3 sequences, approximately 15% seen only once; the top ten take roughly 3.5%. The sequenced sample was blood. These receptors were obtained from a woman in her 40s with Graves' ophthalmopathy.

This clonotype occurred a few times. The chain couples TRBV5-6 to TRBJ2-3, with 8 bases matching TRBD2. The CDR3 is 16 amino acids. CDR1 is SGHDT, CDR2 YYEEEE, per germline. Trimming removed 0 bases from V and 2 bases from J; junction bases left unmatched: 5. The CDR3 region is CASSLDRGGDTDTQYF. The DNA for the CDR3 is TGTGCCAGCAGCTTGGATCGGGGGGGGGACACAGATACGCAGTATTTT.

Regarding this clonotype: This may be a read error: a much more frequent sequence differs by one nucleotide. The V call is TRBV15, the J call TRBJ1-1; D is undetermined. The CDR3 has 13 residues. Germline CDR1 reads LNHNV; CDR2 reads YYDKDF (reference sequence). The CDR3 reads CATSADVNTETFF. Written as DNA, the CDR3 is TGTGCCACCAGCGCCGACGTGAACACTGAAACTTTCTTT.

The sample holds a few counts of this clonotype. The rearrangement joins TRBV20-1 to TRBJ1-6; 9 bases fit TRBD1. Germline CDR1 DFQATT, CDR2 SNEGSKA (reference sequence). V dropped 4 bases and J dropped 6; count of bases not matched to a gene: 1. This CDR3 comprises 13 residues. CDR3 DNA: TGCAGTGCTAAACAGGGGGCTAATTCACCCCTCCACTTT. It translates to CSAKQGANSPLHF.

This clonotype came up many times. The rearrangement links TRBV5-1 to TRBJ2-7, with TRBD2 identical over 10 bases. Germline V gene sequence: CDR1 SGHRS, CDR2 YFSETQ. This CDR3 contains 15 residues. With 3 bases clipped from V and 3 bases from J, the junction kept 6 bases outside the gene matches. CDR3 sequence reads: CASSYIAGGSYEQYF. For the CDR3, the DNA is TGCGCCAGCAGCTACATAGCGGGAGGTAGCTACGAGCAGTACTTC.

This clonotype was detected only a few times. The chain uses TRBV25-1 and TRBJ2-3, with a tentative D call TRBD1 (6 bases). This CDR3 has 15 residues. Trimming shortened V by 2 bases and J by 6 bases, and 15 bases separated the two germline ends. Per germline, CDR1 MGHDK and CDR2 SYGVNS. CDR3 region: CASSEVGAALDTQYF. The CDR3 DNA reads TGTGCCAGCAGTGAAGTGGGGGCTGCATTGGATACGCAGTATTTT.

This clonotype has more than one count but fewer than ten. The rearrangement links TRBV20-1 to TRBJ1-4; D perhaps matches TRBD1 (5 bases). CDR1 is DFQATT, CDR2 SNEGSKA, per germline (reference sequence). This CDR3 spans 13 amino acids. CDR3 coding DNA: TGCGGTTCCAGGGCACCACCAGTTGAAAAACTGTTTTTT. Translating it yields CGSRAPPVEKLFF.

This clonotype was observed at least ten times. This chain uses TRBV20-1 with TRBJ2-3, with 11 bases that match TRBD2. The CDR3 totals 15 residues. CDR1 is DFQATT and CDR2 is SNEGSKA in the germline V gene (reference sequence). J was trimmed by 6 bases and V by 2 bases; bases with no gene match: 7. CDR3 residues: CSARSPGLAADTQYF. CDR3 nucleotides: TGCAGTGCTAGATCCCCGGGACTAGCGGCCGATACGCAGTATTTT.

This clonotype was detected only a few times. The genes are TRBV6-1 and TRBJ2-6; D is undetermined. V dropped 7 bases and J dropped 2 bases, with 6 bases sitting between them. This CDR3 comprises 13 residues. From germline, CDR1 is MNHNS and CDR2 SASEGT. The CDR3 spells CASTQTGANVLTF. The CDR3 coding sequence is TGTGCCAGCACCCAGACTGGGGCCAACGTCCTGACTTTC.

This clonotype was seen more than once but under ten times. This rearrangement joins TRBV30 to TRBJ2-1; TRBD2 might be the D (7 bases). Trimming shortened V by 3 bases and J by 5 bases, and 17 bases separated the two germline ends. This CDR3 is 15 amino acids long. Germline V gene sequence: CDR1 GTSNPN, CDR2 SVGIG (reference sequence). The CDR3 bases are TGTGCCTGGAGGCGGGGGCCCCCGAGTAACAATGAGCAGTTCTTC. Amino acid sequence: CAWRRGPPSNNEQFF.

This clonotype was observed many times. This chain links TRBV28 with TRBJ2-1; D gene uncertain. CDR1 is MDHEN and CDR2 is SYDVKM in the germline V gene. This CDR3 has 14 residues. Trimming shortened V by 5 bases and J by 2 bases, and 10 bases separated the two germline ends. The CDR3 reads CASSPGGTYNEQFF. The CDR3 DNA follows: TGTGCCAGCAGTCCCGGCGGAACCTACAATGAGCAGTTCTTC.

This clonotype was seen at least ten times. J is TRBJ2-6 and V is TRBV2, with D unclear. V was clipped by 7 bases and J by 4 bases, with 11 bases between them. Germline V gene data show CDR1 as SNHLY and CDR2 as FYNNEI. The CDR3 extends over 14 amino acids. The CDR3 reads CASTLIPGANVLTF. The CDR3 region has the DNA TGTGCCAGCACCCTGATCCCCGGGGCCAACGTCCTGACTTTC.

This clonotype was found many times. The V gene is TRBV28, the J gene TRBJ2-5; 7 positions agree with TRBD1. CDR1 is MDHEN and CDR2 is SYDVKM in the germline V gene. Trimming removed 5 bases from V and 4 bases from J; junction bases left unmatched: 10. The CDR3 is 15 residues long. The CDR3 DNA reads as TGTGCCAGCAGTACCAACCGACAGGGTGGAGAGACCCAGTACTTC. This translates into CASSTNRQGGETQYF. Combining the CDR3 with reference TRBV28 and TRBJ2-5 gives the whole variable domain DVKVTQSSRYLVKRTGEKVFLECVQDMDHENMFWYRQDPGLGLRLIYFSYDVKMKEKGDIPEGYSVSREKKERFSLILESASTNQTSMYLCASSTNRQGGETQYFGPGTRLLVL.